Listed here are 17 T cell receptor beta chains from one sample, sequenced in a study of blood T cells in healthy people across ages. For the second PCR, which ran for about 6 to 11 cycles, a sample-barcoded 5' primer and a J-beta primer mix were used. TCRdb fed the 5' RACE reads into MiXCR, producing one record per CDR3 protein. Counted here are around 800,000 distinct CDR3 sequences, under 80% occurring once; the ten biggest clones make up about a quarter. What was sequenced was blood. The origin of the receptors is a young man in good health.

This CDR3 is CSATSTSGGYLDTQYF. CDR3 coding DNA: TGCAGCGCTACTTCGACTAGCGGGGGATATTTAGATACGCAGTATTTT. The V and J genes are TRBV29-1 and TRBJ2-3; 12 positions agree with TRBD2. The CDR3 has 16 amino acids. Germline values: CDR1 SQVTM, CDR2 ANQGSEA. Unmatched junction bases numbered 13, after V lost 7 bases and J lost 5 bases.

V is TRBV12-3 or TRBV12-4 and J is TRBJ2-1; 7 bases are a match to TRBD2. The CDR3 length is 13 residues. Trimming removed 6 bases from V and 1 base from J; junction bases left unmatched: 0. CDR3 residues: CASRGGSYNEQFF. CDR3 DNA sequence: TGTGCCAGCAGGGGGGGGTCCTACAATGAGCAGTTCTTC.

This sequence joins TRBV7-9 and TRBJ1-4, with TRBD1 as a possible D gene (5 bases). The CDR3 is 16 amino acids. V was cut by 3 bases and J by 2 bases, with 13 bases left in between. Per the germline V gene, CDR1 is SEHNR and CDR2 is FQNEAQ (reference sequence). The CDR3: CASSFEAGVTNEKLFF. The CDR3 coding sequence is TGTGCCAGCAGCTTCGAGGCGGGGGTGACTAATGAAAAACTGTTTTTT.

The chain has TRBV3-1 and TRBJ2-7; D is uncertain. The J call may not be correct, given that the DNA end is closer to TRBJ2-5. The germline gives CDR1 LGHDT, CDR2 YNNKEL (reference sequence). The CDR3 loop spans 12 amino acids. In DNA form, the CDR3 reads TGTGCCAGCAGCCAAGCAGTTGAGACCCAGTACTTC. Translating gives CASSQAVETQYF.

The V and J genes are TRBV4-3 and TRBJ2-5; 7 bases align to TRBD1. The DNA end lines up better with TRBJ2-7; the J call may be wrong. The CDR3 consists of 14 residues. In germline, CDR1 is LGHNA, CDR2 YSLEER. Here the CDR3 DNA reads TGCGCCAGCAGCCAAAGACAGGGATACTACGAGCAGTACTTC. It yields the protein CASSQRQGYYEQYF.

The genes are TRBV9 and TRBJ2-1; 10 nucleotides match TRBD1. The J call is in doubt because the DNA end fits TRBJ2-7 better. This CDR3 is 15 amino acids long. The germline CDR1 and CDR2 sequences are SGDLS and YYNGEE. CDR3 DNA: TGTGCCACCGCCGCGGGACAGGGGTCCTACAATGAGCAGTACTTC. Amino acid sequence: CATAAGQGSYNEQYF.

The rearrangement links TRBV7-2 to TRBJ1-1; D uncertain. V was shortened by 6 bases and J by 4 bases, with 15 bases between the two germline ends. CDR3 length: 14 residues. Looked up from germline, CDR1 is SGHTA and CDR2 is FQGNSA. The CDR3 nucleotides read TGTGCCAGCAGTTCGGACCCTTCAAGCACTGAAGCTTTCTTT. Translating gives CASSSDPSSTEAFF.

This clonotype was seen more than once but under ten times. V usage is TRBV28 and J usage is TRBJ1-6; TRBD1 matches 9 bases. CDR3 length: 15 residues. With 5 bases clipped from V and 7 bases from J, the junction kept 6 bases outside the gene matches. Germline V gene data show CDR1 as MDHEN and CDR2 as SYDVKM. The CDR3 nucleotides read TGTGCCAGCAGTCCAGGGACAGGGAGAAATTCACCCCTCCACTTT. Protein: CASSPGTGRNSPLHF.

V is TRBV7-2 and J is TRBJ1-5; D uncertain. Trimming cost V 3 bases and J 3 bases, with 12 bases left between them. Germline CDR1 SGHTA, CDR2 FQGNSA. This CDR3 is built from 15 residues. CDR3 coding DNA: TGTGCCAGCAGCTTCCATGGAGGGAACAATCAGCCCCAGCATTTT. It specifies CASSFHGGNNQPQHF.

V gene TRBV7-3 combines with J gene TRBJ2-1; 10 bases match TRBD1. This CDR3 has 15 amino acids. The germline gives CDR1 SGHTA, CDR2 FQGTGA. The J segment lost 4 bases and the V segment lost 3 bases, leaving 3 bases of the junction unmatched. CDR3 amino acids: CASSFRDRGYNEQFF. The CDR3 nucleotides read TGTGCCAGCAGCTTCCGGGACAGGGGTTACAATGAGCAGTTCTTC. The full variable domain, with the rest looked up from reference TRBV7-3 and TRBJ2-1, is GAGVSQTPSNKVTEKGKYVELRCDPISGHTALYWYRQSLGQGPEFLIYFQGTGAADDSGLPNDRFFAVRPEGSVSTLKIQRTERGDSAVYLCASSFRDRGYNEQFFGPGTRLTVL.

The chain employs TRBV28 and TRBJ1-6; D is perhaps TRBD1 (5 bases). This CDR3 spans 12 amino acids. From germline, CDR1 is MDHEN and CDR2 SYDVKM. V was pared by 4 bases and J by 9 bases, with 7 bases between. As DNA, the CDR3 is TGTGCCAGCAGTTCGGGACTTTCACCCCTCCACTTT. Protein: CASSSGLSPLHF.

This CDR3 is CAISAPGTGAEAFF. The CDR3, as DNA: TGTGCCATCAGTGCCCCCGGGACAGGGGCCGAAGCTTTCTTT. V and J are TRBV10-3 and TRBJ1-1; 10 nucleotides agree with TRBD1. V dropped 4 bases and J dropped 8; count of bases not matched to a gene: 7. The CDR3 sequence is 14 residues long. In germline, CDR1 is ENHRY, CDR2 SYGVKD.

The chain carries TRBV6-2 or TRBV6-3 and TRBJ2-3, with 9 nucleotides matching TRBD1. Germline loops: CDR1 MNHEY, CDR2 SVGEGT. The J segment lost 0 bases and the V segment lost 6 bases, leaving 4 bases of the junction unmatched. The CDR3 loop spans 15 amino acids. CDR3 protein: CASSSGTGSTDTQYF. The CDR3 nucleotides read TGTGCCAGCAGCTCCGGGACAGGGAGCACAGATACGCAGTATTTT.

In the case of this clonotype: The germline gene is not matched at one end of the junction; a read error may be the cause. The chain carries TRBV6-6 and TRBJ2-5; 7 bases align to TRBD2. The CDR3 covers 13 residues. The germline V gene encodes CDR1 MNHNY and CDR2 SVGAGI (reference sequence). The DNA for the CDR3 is TGCGCCAGTCAACTAGCGATCCAAGAGACCCAGTACTTC. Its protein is CASQLAIQETQYF.

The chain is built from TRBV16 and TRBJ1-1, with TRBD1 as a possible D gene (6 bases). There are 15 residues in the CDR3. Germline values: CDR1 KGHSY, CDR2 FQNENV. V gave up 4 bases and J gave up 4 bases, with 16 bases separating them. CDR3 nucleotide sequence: TGTGCCAGCAGCCGCCTTTCTCAGACAGGCACTGAAGCTTTCTTT. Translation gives CASSRLSQTGTEAFF.

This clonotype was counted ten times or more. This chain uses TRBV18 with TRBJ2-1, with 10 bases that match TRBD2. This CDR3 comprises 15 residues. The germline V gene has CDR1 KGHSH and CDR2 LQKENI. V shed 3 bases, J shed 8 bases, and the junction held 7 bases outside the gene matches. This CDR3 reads CASSPTSGAGDEQFF. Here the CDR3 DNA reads TGTGCCAGCTCACCCACTAGCGGGGCCGGCGATGAGCAGTTCTTC.

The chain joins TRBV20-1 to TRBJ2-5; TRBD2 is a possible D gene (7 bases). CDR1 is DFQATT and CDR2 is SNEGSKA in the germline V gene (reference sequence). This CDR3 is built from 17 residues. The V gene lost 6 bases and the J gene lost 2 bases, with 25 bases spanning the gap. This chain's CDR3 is CSAIPKWGGARQETQYF. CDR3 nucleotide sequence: TGCAGTGCAATCCCCAAGTGGGGGGGCGCGCGGCAAGAGACCCAGTACTTC.